This record covers a single TCR beta chain. The antigen remains undetermined. Amplification used 60 Vbeta primers and 13 Jbeta primers. Produced via immunoSEQ multiplex PCR; TCRdb's table is partial and in-frame only. Among around 200,000 clones, around 83% were seen once, and the ten largest hold about 9.4%. The entry originates in a study of cytomegalovirus exposure and HLA in healthy donors. Study as a whole: In an earlier analysis, around 120 million unique TCR beta sequences were found from approximately 170 million T cells.

The V and J ends lost 8 bases and 6 bases, in that order; junction bases with no gene match: 10. The CDR3 extends over 14 amino acids. CDR1 and CDR2 (germline): MNHEY, SVGAGI. The study, taken as a whole, reports: In a later analysis, TCR beta V- and J-gene trimming showed a link to a missense DCLRE1C variant.

The receptor was derived from a woman aged 50 to 60 in good health and CMV-seropositive. J is TRBJ1-2 and V is TRBV6-5; 9 bases fit TRBD1. Sequencing was done on a sample of PBMCs. Here the CDR3 DNA reads TGTGCCAGCGGAAACAGGGGGCGCGAGGATGGCTACACCTTC. Its protein product is CASGNRGREDGYTF.